This TCR beta chain is drawn from a study of tumor-infiltrating lymphocytes in localized non-small cell lung cancer. Sequenced by immunoSEQ multiplex PCR; TCRdb stores in-frame clones only, minus some. The repertoire includes about 6,000 clones, approximately 82% of them detected once, and 5% to 6.5% sits in the top ten. Whole-study findings and limits: Available tissue quantity limited TCR sequencing to a patient subset. Tumor T-cell fraction was not associated with recurrence-free survival. Immunotypes IM1 and IM2 had similar TCR-derived T-cell fractions.

Note on this clone: Antigen unknown.

The V end was cut by 1 base, the J end by 1 base, with 16 bases between. Looked up from germline, CDR1 is SGHTA and CDR2 is FQGNSA. This CDR3 region has 17 residues. The V call is TRBV7-2, the J call TRBJ2-5; D may correspond to TRBD1 or TRBD2 (5 bases each). This clonotype was sampled from a human donor with non-small cell lung cancer. The sample consisted of lung tumor tissue. The CDR3 reads CASSLGGPMGPQETQYF. Written as DNA, the CDR3 is TGTGCCAGCAGCTTAGGCGGGCCTATGGGACCCCAAGAGACCCAGTACTTC.